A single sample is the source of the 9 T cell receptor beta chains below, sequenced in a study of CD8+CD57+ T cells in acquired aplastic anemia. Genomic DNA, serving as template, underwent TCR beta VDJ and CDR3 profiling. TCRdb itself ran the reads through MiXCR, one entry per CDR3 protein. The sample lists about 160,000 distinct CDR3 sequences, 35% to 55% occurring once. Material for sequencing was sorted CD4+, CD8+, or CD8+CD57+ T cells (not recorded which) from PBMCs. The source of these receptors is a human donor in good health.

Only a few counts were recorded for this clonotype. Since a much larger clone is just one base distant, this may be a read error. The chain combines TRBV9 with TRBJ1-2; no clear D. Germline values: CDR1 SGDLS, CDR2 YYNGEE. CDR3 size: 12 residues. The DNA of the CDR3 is TGTGCCTGCAGCGTAGCGAGTGGCGGCTACACCTTC. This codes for CACSVASGGYTF.

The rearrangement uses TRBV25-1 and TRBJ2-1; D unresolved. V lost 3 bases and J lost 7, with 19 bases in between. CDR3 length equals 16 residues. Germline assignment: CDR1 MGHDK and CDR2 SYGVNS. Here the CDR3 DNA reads TGTGCCAGCAGTGATGAGGACCCAAGCCGTTGGAATGAGCAGTTCTTC. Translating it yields CASSDEDPSRWNEQFF.

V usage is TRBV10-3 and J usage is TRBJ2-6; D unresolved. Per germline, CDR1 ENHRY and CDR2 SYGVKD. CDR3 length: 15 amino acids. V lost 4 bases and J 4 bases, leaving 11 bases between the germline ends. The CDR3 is CAISGQGAGANVLTF. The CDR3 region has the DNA TGTGCCATCAGTGGTCAAGGCGCGGGGGCCAACGTCCTGACTTTC.

This CDR3 reads CASSQDPATNTEAFF. As DNA, the CDR3 is TGCGCCAGCAGCCAAGATCCAGCTACGAACACTGAAGCTTTCTTT. V and J are TRBV4-1 and TRBJ1-1; no firm D call. Trimming took 0 bases from V and 1 from J, leaving 9 bases between them. This CDR3 is 15 amino acids long. Germline lookup yields CDR1 MGHRA and CDR2 YSYEKL.

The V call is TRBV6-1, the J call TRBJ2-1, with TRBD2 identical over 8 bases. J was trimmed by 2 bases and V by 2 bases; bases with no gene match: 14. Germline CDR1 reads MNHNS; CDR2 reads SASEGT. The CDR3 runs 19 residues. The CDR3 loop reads CASSEYERGTYSAYNEQFF. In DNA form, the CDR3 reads TGTGCCAGCAGTGAATACGAGCGGGGGACATACTCAGCCTACAATGAGCAGTTCTTC.

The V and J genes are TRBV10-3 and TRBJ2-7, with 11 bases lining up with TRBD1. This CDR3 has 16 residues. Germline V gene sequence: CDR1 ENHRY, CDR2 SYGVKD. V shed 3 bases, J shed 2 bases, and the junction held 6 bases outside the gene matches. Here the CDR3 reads CAISDFTGQGAYEQYF. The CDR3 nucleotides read TGTGCCATCAGTGACTTTACGGGACAGGGGGCCTACGAGCAGTACTTC.

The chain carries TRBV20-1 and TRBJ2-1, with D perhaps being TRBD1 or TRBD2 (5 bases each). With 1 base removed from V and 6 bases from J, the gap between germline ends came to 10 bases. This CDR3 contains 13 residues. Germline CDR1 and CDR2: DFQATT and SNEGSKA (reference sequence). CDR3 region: CSARVPGPNEQFF. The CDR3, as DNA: TGCAGTGCTAGAGTCCCGGGACCCAATGAGCAGTTCTTC.

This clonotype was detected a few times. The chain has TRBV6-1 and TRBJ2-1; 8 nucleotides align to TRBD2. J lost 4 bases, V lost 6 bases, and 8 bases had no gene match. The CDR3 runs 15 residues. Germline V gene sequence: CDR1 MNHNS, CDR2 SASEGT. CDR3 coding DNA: TGTGCCAGCAGAGAGAGCGGGGGCCGATACAATGAGCAGTTCTTC. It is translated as CASRESGGRYNEQFF.

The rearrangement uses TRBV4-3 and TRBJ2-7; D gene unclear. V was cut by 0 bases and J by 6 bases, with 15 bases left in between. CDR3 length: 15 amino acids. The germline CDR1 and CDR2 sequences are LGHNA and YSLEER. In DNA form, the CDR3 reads TGCGCCAGCAGCCAAGATGACATGGGAAATGCCGAGCAGTACTTC. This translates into CASSQDDMGNAEQYF.